This T cell receptor (beta chain) comes out of a study of regulatory T cells in long-lasting Graves disease. The study, taken as a whole, reports: Persistent cases favored TRBV28, TRBJ1-2 and TRBJ2-5.

Assembly of TCR beta libraries relied on iRepertoire HTBI primers together with Arm-PCR of CDR3 regions. Authors' processing steps: Sequenced samples collectively carried some 60 TRBV and some 15 TRBJ segments. In TCRdb, the multiplex PCR reads were re-called with MiXCR into one record per CDR3 protein. TCRdb assigned the V and J calls; the authors' analysis was not used. The repertoire consists of 370,000 or so distinct CDR3 sequences, with around 15% occurring once and the leading ten covering just over 20%. A few counts support this clonotype. Its specificity is unknown. The germline V gene has CDR1 SGHRS and CDR2 YFSETQ. The CDR3 consists of 14 residues. V lost 0 bases and J 6 bases, leaving 9 bases between the germline ends. The time point denotes: newly diagnosed GD, antithyroid drugs for less than 3 months. RNA from PBMCs was the source of the TCR library. The authors drew patients from an endocrinology department in Xi'an, China.

The data also belong to a second study, concerning T cells in Graves' hyperthyroidism and ophthalmopathy. From that study: First-round RT-PCR targeting the TCR CDR3 was performed with the HTBI primer set.

This clonotype was sampled from a woman between 18 and 29 years old with Graves disease. The specimen comprised peripheral blood mononuclear cells (PBMCs), sampled at new diagnosis, from a patient treated with antithyroid drugs. This chain uses TRBV5-1 with TRBJ1-4, with a weak D call TRBD1 (5 bases). The CDR3 DNA reads TGCGCCAGCAGCTTGGCGCCGGGGGATGAAAAACTGTTTTTT. Protein product: CASSLAPGDEKLFF.